This T cell receptor (beta chain) was sequenced in a study of blood T cells in healthy people across ages. Per individual sample, total RNA of at least 5 micrograms was extracted. The V gene end was trimmed by 6 bases and the J gene end by 4 bases; junction bases not matched to a gene: 4. The CDR3 length is 15 residues. The germline gives CDR1 MDHEN, CDR2 SYDVKM. A few counts support this clonotype. It was with a sample-barcoded 5' primer and a J-beta primer mix that a second PCR of roughly 7 to 11 cycles was run. Each cDNA molecule, via a template-switch adaptor with 12 random nucleotides, was tagged. TCRdb used MiXCR to reprocess the 5' RACE reads, holding one entry per CDR3 protein. The sample yields approximately 960,000 distinct CDR3 sequences, roughly 29% seen once. Separately, the same data were catalogued under a study of T cells of mothers and their children.

The chain uses TRBV28 and TRBJ1-5; 12 positions agree with TRBD1. Sequenced: blood. The receptor was isolated from a woman aged 40 to 50 in good health. Here the CDR3 reads CASRGQGARNQPQHF. For the CDR3, the DNA is TGTGCCAGCAGGGGACAGGGGGCAAGGAATCAGCCCCAGCATTTT.